This is a list of T cell receptor beta chains from one sample in a study of cytomegalovirus exposure and HLA in healthy donors. Produced via immunoSEQ multiplex PCR; TCRdb's table is partial and in-frame only. The profile shows about 160,000 clones, about 77% of them singletons. Input material: PBMCs. These receptors all come from a woman between 50 and 59 years old in good health and CMV-seronegative. The CDR3 runs from the conserved cysteine through the conserved F or W. The D gene is left open where the match is weak. Clone sizes are given selectively: once, few, many, or a class where the clone is expanded.

d_call | clone_size | j_call | v_call | cdr3_aa | cdr3_nt
TRBD1 | . | TRBJ2-7 | TRBV7-2 | CASSPGDRVPGYF | TGTGCCAGCAGCCCAGGGGACAGGGTGCCTGGGTACTTC
TRBD2 | . | TRBJ2-5 | TRBV15 | CATSFTSGTSETQYF | TGTGCCACCAGCTTTACCTCCGGGACTAGCGAGACCCAGTACTTC
TRBD2 | . | TRBJ2-3 | TRBV7-3 | CASSLKASGLADSTDTQYF | TGTGCCAGCAGCTTAAAAGCCTCGGGACTAGCGGATAGCACAGATACGCAGTATTTT
. | . | TRBJ1-4 | TRBV2 | CASSQGTGGNEKLFF | TGTGCCAGCAGCCAGGGGACGGGAGGTAATGAAAAACTGTTTTTT
TRBD1 | . | TRBJ1-2 | TRBV9 | CASSQVGQGAVGYGYTF | TGTGCCAGCAGTCAAGTGGGACAGGGGGCCGTAGGCTATGGCTACACCTTC
TRBD1 | few | TRBJ1-1 | TRBV27 | CASSPGTGRDTEAFF | TGTGCCAGCAGTCCTGGGACAGGGAGGGACACTGAAGCTTTCTTT
. | . | TRBJ1-1 | TRBV5-5 | CASSLSSRGGYTEAFF | TGTGCCAGCAGCTTGAGTTCCAGGGGCGGGTACACTGAAGCTTTCTTT
TRBD2 | few | TRBJ2-1 | TRBV19 | CASSIPRDYSYNEQFF | TGTGCCAGTAGTATACCCCGGGACTACTCATACAATGAGCAGTTCTTC
. | few | TRBJ2-3 | TRBV7-6 | CASSLSQVPPQYF | TGTGCCAGCAGCCTCTCCCAGGTTCCTCCGCAGTATTTT
. | few | TRBJ1-5 | TRBV14 | CASSQAGSNQPQHF | TGTGCCAGCAGCCAAGCGGGTAGCAATCAGCCCCAGCATTTT
. | . | TRBJ2-7 | TRBV7-6 | CASSGLRQRSYEQYF | TGTGCCAGCAGCGGCCTCAGACAGCGCTCCTACGAGCAGTACTTC
TRBD1 | once | TRBJ1-6 | TRBV28 | CASSDTRQGHNSPLHF | TGTGCCAGCAGTGATACTCGACAGGGTCATAATTCACCCCTCCACTTT
. | . | TRBJ1-1 | TRBV19 | CASSAQGMNTEAFF | TGTGCCAGTAGCGCACAGGGCATGAACACTGAAGCTTTCTTT
TRBD1 | once | TRBJ2-4 | TRBV7-2 | CASSHRDRNYIQYF | TGTGCCAGCAGCCACCGGGACAGGAACTACATTCAGTACTTC
TRBD2 | . | TRBJ2-1 | TRBV10-1 | CASSDAGLAGSNEQFF | TGCGCCAGCAGTGACGCGGGACTAGCGGGTAGCAATGAGCAGTTCTTC
. | . | TRBJ1-4 | TRBV18 | CASSPLRENNEKLFF | TGTGCCAGCTCACCACTCCGGGAGAATAATGAAAAACTGTTTTTT
TRBD1 | . | TRBJ2-5 | TRBV19 | CASSMPGQGWEQYF | TGTGCCAGTAGTATGCCGGGACAGGGGTGGGAGCAGTACTTC
. | . | TRBJ2-1 | TRBV19 | CASSIAGRSYNEQFF | TGTGCCAGTAGTATCGCAGGGCGCTCCTACAATGAGCAGTTCTTC
TRBD1 | . | TRBJ1-5 | TRBV7-2 | CASTPTGGVNQPQHF | TGTGCCAGCACCCCGACAGGGGGTGTAAACCAGCCCCAGCATTTT
. | . | TRBJ1-6 | TRBV7-9 | CASSPLDGLNSPLHF | TGTGCCAGCAGCCCGTTGGACGGACTTAATTCACCCCTCCACTTT
. | . | TRBJ2-2 | TRBV5-4 | CASSFGRNTGELFF | TGTGCCAGCAGCTTTGGCAGGAACACCGGGGAGCTGTTTTTT
. | once | TRBJ1-1 | TRBV27 | CASSLSGALNTEAFF | TGTGCCAGCAGTTTATCAGGGGCATTAAACACTGAAGCTTTCTTT
TRBD1 | . | TRBJ1-1 | TRBV7-9 | CASSPRGTDMNTEAFF | TGTGCCAGCAGCCCAAGGGGGACAGACATGAACACTGAAGCTTTCTTT
. | . | TRBJ1-2 | TRBV6-1 | CASSEAGTNYGYTF | TGTGCCAGCAGTGAAGCTGGGACAAACTATGGCTACACCTTC
TRBD2 | . | TRBJ2-3 | TRBV6-5 | CASSYGSGRAGDTQYF | TGTGCCAGCAGTTACGGGAGCGGGAGGGCGGGAGATACGCAGTATTTT
. | . | TRBJ2-1 | TRBV11-3 | CASSLGGGQLFF | TGTGCCAGCAGCCTGGGGGGTGGGCAGTTGTTCTTC
. | . | TRBJ2-2 | TRBV7-7 | CASSPRVSGELFF | TGTGCTAGCAGCCCCCGGGTTTCCGGGGAGCTGTTTTTT
. | . | TRBJ2-4 | TRBV15 | CATSRGGRAKNIQYF | TGTGCCACCAGCAGAGGCGGCCGAGCCAAAAACATTCAGTACTTC
. | once | TRBJ2-1 | TRBV4-2 | CASSQEDSDYNEQFF | TGTGCCAGCAGCCAAGAGGACTCGGACTACAATGAGCAGTTCTTC
TRBD2 | . | TRBJ2-5 | TRBV6-5 | CASSSGLEGAETQYF | TGTGCCAGCAGTTCCGGACTAGAAGGGGCTGAGACCCAGTACTTC
. | once | TRBJ2-7 | TRBV9 | CASSVVQGEQYF | TGTGCCAGCAGCGTAGTGCAGGGCGAGCAGTACTTC
. | . | TRBJ2-2 | TRBV4-3 | CASSQGSAIAGELFF | TGCGCCAGCAGCCAAGGTTCCGCGATTGCCGGGGAGCTGTTTTTT
TRBD1 | . | TRBJ1-1 | TRBV18 | CASSLGQGYHNTEAFF | TGTGCCAGCTCACTAGGACAGGGATACCATAACACTGAAGCTTTCTTT
. | . | TRBJ2-1 | TRBV7-8 | CASSVEERVRNEQFF | TGTGCCAGCAGCGTAGAGGAGAGGGTCCGCAATGAGCAGTTCTTC
TRBD2 | . | TRBJ2-3 | TRBV7-2 | CASSLVLGTSGRTNTQYF | TGTGCCAGCAGCTTAGTTCTTGGGACTAGCGGGAGGACAAATACGCAGTATTTT
. | few | TRBJ1-5 | TRBV27 | CASRMGLGNQPQHF | TGTGCCAGCAGGATGGGCTTGGGCAATCAGCCCCAGCATTTT
TRBD2 | once | TRBJ2-3 | TRBV4-1 | CASSPGRGGTDTQYF | TGCGCCAGCAGCCCCGGGCGGGGGGGGACAGATACGCAGTATTTT
TRBD1 | . | TRBJ1-3 | TRBV7-2 | CASSLRGGDLVTIYF | TGTGCCAGCAGCTTAAGAGGGGGCGACTTGGTCACCATATATTTT
. | . | TRBJ2-7 | TRBV30 | CAWNRDSRYEQYF | TGTGCCTGGAATCGGGACTCCCGATACGAGCAGTACTTC
. | . | TRBJ2-5 | TRBV9 | CASSVAVSQETQYF | TGTGCCAGCAGCGTAGCGGTGTCCCAAGAGACCCAGTACTTC
TRBD2 | few | TRBJ2-5 | TRBV2 | CASSVGLAGEEETQYF | TGTGCCAGCAGTGTTGGCCTAGCGGGAGAGGAAGAGACCCAGTACTTC
TRBD1 | few | TRBJ1-5 | TRBV7-9 | CASSSGTDYQPQHF | TGTGCCAGCAGTTCAGGGACAGATTATCAGCCCCAGCATTTT